These T cell receptor beta chains were read from a single sample in a study of blood T cell repertoires in COVID-19. Here immunoSEQ multiplex PCR was the method, and the copy in TCRdb shows in-frame clones only, minus some. The sample lists approximately 220,000 clones; around 91% were seen once. Sequencing was carried out using PBMCs or T cells enriched from blood (not recorded which). The receptor source for this set is a woman aged 18-29 years in a cohort exposed to, infected with or recovered from COVID-19 (not recorded which). CDR3s leave out the opening cysteine and the closing phenylalanine or tryptophan. Each record gives: V gene, J gene, CDR3 protein.

TRBV5-1	TRBJ2-2	ASSKDRKITGELF
TRBV6-5	TRBJ2-7	ASSPTPGQAYEQY
TRBV7-2	TRBJ1-1	ASSETVNTEAF
TRBV7-8	TRBJ1-4	ASSLDWEKLF
TRBV3-1/TRBV3-2	TRBJ1-1	ASSPDSAGGAF
TRBV4-2	TRBJ1-6	ASSQDSRRFNSPLH
TRBV7-8	TRBJ1-1	ASRKGRGTAIDVNTEAF
TRBV3-1/TRBV3-2	TRBJ2-7	ASSQAGISYEQY
TRBV9	TRBJ1-1	ASSLGTATEAF
TRBV30	TRBJ1-1	AWSTGDTEAF
TRBV10-3	TRBJ1-2	AISAWDSEYGYT
TRBV7-9	TRBJ2-7	ASSLSGATYEQY
TRBV24-1	TRBJ2-2	ATSPTITGELF
TRBV18	TRBJ1-2	ASSPLDIRVDYGYT
TRBV9	TRBJ2-7	ASSVGTSGISEQY
TRBV6-5	TRBJ1-2	ASSYSGRLTGYT
TRBV6-5	TRBJ2-3	ASRGLAGGTDTQY
TRBV7-6	TRBJ2-1	ASSSTGLEPNEQF
TRBV5-8	TRBJ1-4	ASSLWGYLGQSNEKLF
TRBV27	TRBJ2-1	ASSLQGAEQF
TRBV7-3	TRBJ1-3	ASSFTGGGGNTIY
TRBV28	TRBJ1-5	ASSLREGPQH